The rows below give T cell receptor beta chains drawn from one sample of a study of PD-1 blockade in classical Hodgkin lymphoma. Sequencing used immunoSEQ multiplex PCR; TCRdb keeps in-frame clones, though not all of them. The data hold more than 90,000 clones, with about 89% observed a single time. The specimen comprised peripheral blood mononuclear cells (PBMCs), sampled before the second cycle of nivolumab. These receptor sequences come from a human donor with classical Hodgkin lymphoma. CDR3s include the opening cysteine and the closing phenylalanine or tryptophan. The order of the fields is J gene, V gene, D gene, CDR3 length, clone size, CDR3 protein, CDR3 DNA. D genes are given only for firm matches. Clone size is shown for a subset of rows, as once, few, many or a class of expanded clone.

TRBJ2-7 TRBV19 - 14 - CASSIAQPSYEQYF TGTGCCAGTAGTATAGCCCAGCCCTCCTACGAGCAGTACTTC
TRBJ2-7 TRBV7-8 - 19 once CASSLKLGILTLGSYEQYF TGTGCCAGCAGCTTAAAGCTGGGGATTCTAACCCTAGGGTCCTACGAGCAGTACTTC
TRBJ2-7 TRBV21-1 - 11 - CASPWPYEQYF TGTGCCAGCCCCTGGCCCTACGAGCAGTACTTC
TRBJ1-6 TRBV28 TRBD1 17 - CASSLDRGGAGNSPLHF TGTGCCAGCAGCTTAGACAGGGGGGGGGCAGGTAATTCACCCCTCCACTTT
TRBJ2-3 TRBV7-8 TRBD2 19 - CASSLAPGLAGDSPDTQYF TGTGCCAGCAGCTTAGCGCCGGGACTAGCGGGGGACTCCCCGGATACGCAGTATTTT
TRBJ1-4 TRBV27 - 14 - CASSPSGRAGKLFF TGTGCCAGCAGTCCCTCCGGCAGGGCGGGGAAACTGTTTTTT
TRBJ1-2 TRBV9 - 16 - CASSVVRAGRKVGYTF TGTGCCAGCAGCGTAGTACGGGCAGGGAGGAAGGTTGGCTACACCTTC
TRBJ2-7 TRBV10-3 - 13 once CAISENGSYEQYF TGTGCCATCAGTGAAAACGGCTCCTACGAGCAGTACTTC
TRBJ2-7 TRBV18 - 13 - CASSPWGSDEQYF TGTGCCAGCTCACCATGGGGTAGCGACGAGCAGTACTTC
TRBJ2-3 TRBV5-1 - 15 few CASSPELTEPRVQYF TGCGCCAGCAGCCCGGAGCTAACAGAACCTAGAGTGCAGTATTTT
TRBJ2-7 TRBV10-3 - 15 - CAISESQPGVYEQYF TGTGCCATCAGTGAGTCCCAGCCCGGAGTCTACGAGCAGTACTTC
TRBJ1-4 TRBV4-3 - 13 - CASSDQTNEKLFF TGCGCCAGCAGCGACCAGACTAATGAAAAACTGTTTTTT
TRBJ2-7 TRBV5-1 TRBD1 15 few CASSLRQGLADEQYF TGCGCCAGCAGCTTACGACAGGGGCTAGCTGACGAGCAGTACTTC
TRBJ2-7 TRBV20-1 - 11 few CSASRGDEQYF TGCAGTGCTAGTAGAGGGGACGAGCAGTACTTC
TRBJ1-2 TRBV19 TRBD1 15 few CASSIDRDRFYGYTF TGTGCCAGTAGTATAGATCGGGACAGGTTCTATGGCTACACCTTC
TRBJ2-3 TRBV5-1 - 14 - CASSQQGGADTQYF TGCGCCAGCAGCCAGCAGGGGGGCGCAGATACGCAGTATTTT
TRBJ1-2 TRBV5-4 - 15 - CASSLDGRSNYGYTF TGTGCCAGCAGCTTGGACGGGAGGTCCAACTATGGCTACACCTTC
TRBJ2-1 TRBV19 TRBD2 14 - CASTRGDPYNEQFF TGTGCCAGTACACGGGGGGACCCCTACAATGAGCAGTTCTTC
TRBJ1-3 TRBV6-4 - 14 - CASSDSFRGNTIYF TGTGCCAGCAGTGACTCGTTCAGGGGAAACACCATATATTTT
TRBJ1-1 TRBV5-1 TRBD1 16 - CASSLGQGGLNTEAFF TGCGCCAGCAGCTTGGGTCAGGGGGGCTTGAACACTGAAGCTTTCTTT
TRBJ2-2 TRBV11-2 - 14 - CASSLPRNTGELFF TGTGCCAGCAGCTTACCGAGGAACACCGGGGAGCTGTTTTTT
TRBJ1-1 TRBV5-6 TRBD1 15 once CASSPETGLDTEAFF TGTGCCAGCAGCCCGGAGACAGGGTTGGACACTGAAGCTTTCTTT
TRBJ1-3 TRBV28 - 14 - CASSSRRSGNTIYF TGTGCCAGCAGTAGCCGCCGCTCTGGAAACACCATATATTTT
TRBJ1-1 TRBV7-2 - 11 - CASGMNTEAFF TGTGCCAGCGGGATGAACACTGAAGCTTTCTTT
TRBJ2-7 TRBV4-2 TRBD2 16 - CASSQGASGGADEQYF TGTGCCAGCAGCCAAGGGGCTAGCGGGGGGGCTGATGAGCAGTACTTC
TRBJ1-2 TRBV2 - 13 - CASSALWGYGYTF TGTGCCAGCAGTGCTCTCTGGGGCTATGGCTACACCTTC
TRBJ1-1 TRBV27 - 13 few CASRGAMNTEAFF TGTGCCAGCAGGGGGGCTATGAACACTGAAGCTTTCTTT
TRBJ1-5 TRBV28 TRBD1 18 - CASSPDRGRSNSNQPQHF TGTGCCAGCAGTCCGGACAGGGGGAGAAGTAATAGCAATCAGCCCCAGCATTTT
TRBJ1-1 TRBV2 - 12 - CASRPQNTEAFF TGTGCCAGCAGGCCCCAAAACACTGAAGCTTTCTTT
TRBJ2-7 TRBV5-1 TRBD1 17 - CASSLATGTGGSYEQYF TGCGCCAGCAGCTTAGCAACAGGGACAGGGGGATCCTACGAGCAGTACTTC
TRBJ2-5 TRBV9 TRBD1 14 - CASSVRDRGETQYF TGTGCCAGCAGCGTCCGGGACAGGGGAGAGACCCAGTACTTC
TRBJ1-1 TRBV9 TRBD1 14 - CASSGDRGPGEAFF TGTGCCAGCAGCGGGGACAGGGGGCCGGGTGAAGCTTTCTTT
TRBJ1-1 TRBV13 - 14 once CASSLVPDIVEAFF TGTGCCAGCAGCTTAGTCCCTGATATAGTGGAAGCTTTCTTT
TRBJ2-3 TRBV19 - 15 - CASSFDRIPTDTQYF TGTGCCAGTTCCTTCGACAGGATTCCCACAGATACGCAGTATTTT
TRBJ1-1 TRBV10-3 - 16 - CAISESGAGSDTEAFF TGTGCCATCAGTGAGTCAGGGGCCGGGAGCGACACTGAAGCTTTCTTT
TRBJ1-1 TRBV7-6 - 14 - CASSLEGVHTEAFF TGTGCCAGCAGCTTAGAGGGGGTGCACACTGAAGCTTTCTTT
TRBJ1-2 TRBV12-5 - 13 - CASGLEKVRRYTF TGTGCTAGTGGTTTAGAGAAAGTGCGTCGCTACACCTTC
TRBJ2-1 TRBV4-3 TRBD2 18 - CASSQDPASGSSYNEQFF TGCGCCAGCAGCCAAGACCCCGCTAGCGGAAGCTCCTACAATGAGCAGTTCTTC
TRBJ2-5 TRBV18 TRBD1 13 - CASSEQGQETQYF TGTGCCAGCTCAGAACAGGGGCAAGAGACCCAGTACTTC
TRBJ1-1 TRBV4-1 - 13 few CASSQERDTEAFF TGCGCCAGCAGCCAAGAACGGGACACTGAAGCTTTCTTT
TRBJ1-1 TRBV9 - 15 once CASSPLQGLDTEAFF TGTGCCAGCAGCCCACTCCAGGGGCTAGACACTGAAGCTTTCTTT
TRBJ1-1 TRBV6-1 - 13 - CASSGTENTEAFF TGTGCCAGCAGTGGGACGGAGAACACTGAAGCTTTCTTT
TRBJ2-7 TRBV5-4 - 12 - CASGGGALEQYF TGTGCCAGTGGAGGGGGGGCGTTGGAGCAGTACTTC
TRBJ1-5 TRBV5-1 - 13 - CASSRGSNQPQHF TGCGCCAGCAGCCGGGGAAGCAATCAGCCCCAGCATTTT
TRBJ2-1 TRBV28 - 18 - CASRRKGVGEGSYNEQFF TGTGCCAGCAGAAGGAAGGGGGTAGGGGAAGGCTCCTACAATGAGCAGTTCTTC
TRBJ2-5 TRBV28 TRBD2 18 - CASSSYLTSGGPGGTQYF TGTGCCAGCAGTTCGTACCTGACTAGCGGGGGCCCCGGTGGGACCCAGTACTTC
TRBJ2-1 TRBV29-1 TRBD1 12 - CSVEGDSNEQFF TGCAGCGTTGAGGGGGACAGTAATGAGCAGTTCTTC
TRBJ1-6 TRBV7-2 TRBD1 16 once CASSSSGTGLNSPLHF TGTGCCAGCAGCTCCTCGGGGACAGGGCTGAATTCACCCCTCCACTTT
TRBJ1-5 TRBV19 TRBD1 15 once CASTLDRDLRQPQHF TGTGCCAGTACCCTGGACAGGGATTTACGGCAGCCCCAGCATTTT
TRBJ2-2 TRBV7-7 - 17 - CATSPPQGHEYAGELFF TGTGCCACCTCCCCCCCGCAGGGTCATGAGTACGCCGGGGAGCTGTTTTTT
TRBJ2-1 TRBV7-9 - 15 - CASSLSWRGWNEQFF TGTGCCAGCAGCTTATCTTGGCGAGGGTGGAATGAGCAGTTCTTC
TRBJ1-1 TRBV7-2 - 15 - CASSFTRTVNTEAFF TGTGCCAGCAGCTTCACCCGGACAGTAAACACTGAAGCTTTCTTT
TRBJ2-3 TRBV28 - 12 - CASSLFRDTQYF TGTGCCAGCAGTTTATTCAGGGATACGCAGTATTTT
TRBJ2-3 TRBV5-5 TRBD1 16 - CASSPDRGGSTDTQYF TGTGCCAGCAGCCCCGACAGGGGCGGGAGCACAGATACGCAGTATTTT